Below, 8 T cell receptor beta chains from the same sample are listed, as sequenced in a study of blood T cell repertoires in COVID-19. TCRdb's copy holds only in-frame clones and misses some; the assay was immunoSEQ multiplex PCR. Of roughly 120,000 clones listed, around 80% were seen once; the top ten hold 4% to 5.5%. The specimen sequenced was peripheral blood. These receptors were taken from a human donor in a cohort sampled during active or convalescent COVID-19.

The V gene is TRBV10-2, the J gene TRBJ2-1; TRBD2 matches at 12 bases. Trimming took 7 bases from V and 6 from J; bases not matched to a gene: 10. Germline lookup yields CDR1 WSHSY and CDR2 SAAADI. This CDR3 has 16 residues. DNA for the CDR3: TGCGCCAGCACGACTAGCGGGGGCCTAGGGGGCAATGAGCAGTTCTTC. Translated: CASTTSGGLGGNEQFF.

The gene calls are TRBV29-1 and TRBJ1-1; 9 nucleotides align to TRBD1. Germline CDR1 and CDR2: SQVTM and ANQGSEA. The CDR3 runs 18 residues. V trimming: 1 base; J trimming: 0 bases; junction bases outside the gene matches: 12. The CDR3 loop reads CSVEGFGQGRFVNTEAFF. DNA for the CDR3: TGCAGCGTTGAAGGGTTCGGACAGGGGCGCTTTGTGAACACTGAAGCTTTCTTT.

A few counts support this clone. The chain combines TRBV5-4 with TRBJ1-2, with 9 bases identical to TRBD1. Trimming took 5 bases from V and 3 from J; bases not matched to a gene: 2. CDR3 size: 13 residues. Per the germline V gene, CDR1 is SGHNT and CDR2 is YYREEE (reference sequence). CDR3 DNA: TGTGCCAGCAGACGGACAGGGGACTATGGCTACACCTTC. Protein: CASRRTGDYGYTF.

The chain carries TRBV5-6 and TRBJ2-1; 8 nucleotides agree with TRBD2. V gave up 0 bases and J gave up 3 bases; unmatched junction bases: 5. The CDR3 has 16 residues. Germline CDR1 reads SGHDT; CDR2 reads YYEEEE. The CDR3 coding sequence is TGTGCCAGCAGCTTGGAGGTGGGACTAGACTACAATGAGCAGTTCTTC. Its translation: CASSLEVGLDYNEQFF.

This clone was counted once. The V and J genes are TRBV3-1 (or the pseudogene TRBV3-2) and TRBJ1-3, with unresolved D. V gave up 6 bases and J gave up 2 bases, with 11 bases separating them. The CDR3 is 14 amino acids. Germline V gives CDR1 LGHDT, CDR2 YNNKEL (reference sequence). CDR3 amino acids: CASRSFSTGNTIYF. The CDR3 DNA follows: TGTGCCAGCAGGTCTTTCAGTACTGGAAACACCATATATTTT.

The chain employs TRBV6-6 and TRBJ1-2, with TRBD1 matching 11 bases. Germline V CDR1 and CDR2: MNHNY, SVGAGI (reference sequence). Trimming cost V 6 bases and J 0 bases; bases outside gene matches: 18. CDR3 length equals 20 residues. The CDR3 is CASSRRTGGDPKQANYGYTF. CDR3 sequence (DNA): TGTGCCAGCAGCCGCCGGACAGGGGGCGACCCAAAGCAAGCTAACTATGGCTACACCTTC.

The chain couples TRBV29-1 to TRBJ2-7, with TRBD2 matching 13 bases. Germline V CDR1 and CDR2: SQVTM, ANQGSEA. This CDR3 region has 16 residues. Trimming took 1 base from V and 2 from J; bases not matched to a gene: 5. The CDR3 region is CSVEGTSGSPTYEQYF. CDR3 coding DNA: TGCAGCGTTGAAGGGACTAGCGGGAGCCCCACCTACGAGCAGTACTTC.

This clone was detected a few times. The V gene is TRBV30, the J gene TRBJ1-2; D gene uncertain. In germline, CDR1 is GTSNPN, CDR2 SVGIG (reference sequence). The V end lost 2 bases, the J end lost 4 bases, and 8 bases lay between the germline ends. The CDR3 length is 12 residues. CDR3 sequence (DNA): TGTGCCTGGAGTTCTCGGGGCTATGGCTACACCTTC. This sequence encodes CAWSSRGYGYTF.